This is a list of T cell receptor beta chains from one sample in a study of T and B cells in COVID-19 patients. In TCRdb, the multiplex PCR reads were re-called with MiXCR into one record per CDR3 protein. Of thousands of distinct CDR3 sequences listed, around 27% are singletons. The sequencing sample was made of blood. These TCRs come from a human donor who had recovered from COVID-19. The CDR3 runs from the conserved cysteine through the conserved F or W. Each record gives: V gene, D gene, clone size, J gene, CDR3 DNA, CDR3 protein. The D gene is left open where the match is weak. Not all rows give a size; the values are once, few, many and, for expanded clones, a class.

V gene: TRBV27
D gene: TRBD1
clone size: -
J gene: TRBJ1-1
CDR3 DNA: TGTGCCAGCAGCCCGGGACAGTACACTGAAGCTTTCTTT
CDR3 protein: CASSPGQYTEAFF

V gene: TRBV6-1
D gene: -
clone size: -
J gene: TRBJ1-5
CDR3 DNA: TGTGCCAGCAGCCCGGAACGGGTTTTAAATCAGCCCCAGCATTTT
CDR3 protein: CASSPERVLNQPQHF

V gene: TRBV5-6
D gene: -
clone size: -
J gene: TRBJ1-4
CDR3 DNA: TGTGCCAGCAGCCCAGCTAGGGGGGTCATTGAAAAACTGTTTTTT
CDR3 protein: CASSPARGVIEKLFF

V gene: TRBV28
D gene: -
clone size: -
J gene: TRBJ2-4
CDR3 DNA: TGTGCCAGCAGCCCGACAGGATACCAACATTACTTC
CDR3 protein: CASSPTGYQHYF

V gene: TRBV20-1
D gene: TRBD2
clone size: -
J gene: TRBJ2-5
CDR3 DNA: TGCAGTGCTAGAGATCGACTAGCGGCCCGGGAGACCCAGTACTTC
CDR3 protein: CSARDRLAARETQYF

V gene: TRBV6-5
D gene: -
clone size: few
J gene: TRBJ2-4
CDR3 DNA: TGTGCCAGCTCCGGGACAGCCAAAAACATTCAGTACTTC
CDR3 protein: CASSGTAKNIQYF

V gene: TRBV7-2
D gene: TRBD2
clone size: -
J gene: TRBJ2-1
CDR3 DNA: TGTGCCAGCAGCTTAGATGGGCGAGCGGGAGCCCTAATGAATGAGCAGTTCTTC
CDR3 protein: CASSLDGRAGALMNEQFF

V gene: TRBV7-2
D gene: TRBD1
clone size: -
J gene: TRBJ2-7
CDR3 DNA: TGTGCCAGCAGCGCCTACTGGGACAGCGAGCAGTACTTC
CDR3 protein: CASSAYWDSEQYF

V gene: TRBV6-6
D gene: TRBD2
clone size: medium-sized
J gene: TRBJ2-3
CDR3 DNA: TGTGCCAGCAGATCTAGCGGGAGGAGGGGGGGAGATACGCAGTATTTT
CDR3 protein: CASRSSGRRGGDTQYF

V gene: TRBV6-6
D gene: TRBD2
clone size: -
J gene: TRBJ2-7
CDR3 DNA: TGTGCCAGCGGGGGGACTAGCGGGGCCTACGAGCAGTACTTC
CDR3 protein: CASGGTSGAYEQYF

V gene: TRBV6-4
D gene: -
clone size: few
J gene: TRBJ2-1
CDR3 DNA: TGTGCCAGCAGTGAAGCAGGACAGGGACTAAATGAGCAGTTCTTC
CDR3 protein: CASSEAGQGLNEQFF

V gene: TRBV30
D gene: -
clone size: -
J gene: TRBJ1-6
CDR3 DNA: TGTGCCTGGAGCGAGGGATCACCCCTCCACTTT
CDR3 protein: CAWSEGSPLHF

V gene: TRBV13
D gene: -
clone size: few
J gene: TRBJ2-3
CDR3 DNA: TGCGCCAGCACCTCCTACGGGGAAAGCACAGATACGCAGTATTTT
CDR3 protein: CASTSYGESTDTQYF

V gene: TRBV20-1
D gene: -
clone size: few
J gene: TRBJ2-7
CDR3 DNA: TGCAGTGCTAGAGATGAAGGCAGGGAGTACGAGCAGTACTTC
CDR3 protein: CSARDEGREYEQYF

V gene: TRBV29-1
D gene: TRBD1
clone size: medium-sized
J gene: TRBJ2-6
CDR3 DNA: TGCAGCGTTGGGGACAGGGTAGCTGGGGCCAACGTCCTGACTTTC
CDR3 protein: CSVGDRVAGANVLTF

V gene: TRBV28
D gene: -
clone size: -
J gene: TRBJ2-1
CDR3 DNA: TGTGCCAGCAGGGGACACGGTCCGTTCTTC
CDR3 protein: CASRGHGPFF

V gene: TRBV6-1
D gene: -
clone size: -
J gene: TRBJ1-5
CDR3 DNA: TGTGCCAGCAGTCTAGGTTGGACACAGCCCCAGCATTTT
CDR3 protein: CASSLGWTQPQHF

V gene: TRBV6-5
D gene: -
clone size: -
J gene: TRBJ2-3
CDR3 DNA: TGTGCCAGCAGTGGTTACAGGTGGGGCACAGATACGCAGTATTTT
CDR3 protein: CASSGYRWGTDTQYF

V gene: TRBV12-3/TRBV12-4
D gene: -
clone size: medium-sized
J gene: TRBJ2-7
CDR3 DNA: TGTGCCAGCAGGGTACTTGGCCCCAGTGCCGAGCAGTACTTC
CDR3 protein: CASRVLGPSAEQYF

V gene: TRBV6-6
D gene: TRBD1
clone size: many
J gene: TRBJ1-2
CDR3 DNA: TGTGCCAGCAGTCAAACAGGGGGTATGAGCTACACCTTC
CDR3 protein: CASSQTGGMSYTF

V gene: TRBV6-5
D gene: TRBD1
clone size: -
J gene: TRBJ2-1
CDR3 DNA: TGTGCCAGCAGCCGGACAGGGGGTTCCTACAATGAGCAGTTCTTC
CDR3 protein: CASSRTGGSYNEQFF

V gene: TRBV10-3
D gene: -
clone size: medium-sized
J gene: TRBJ2-3
CDR3 DNA: TGTGCCATCAGTACGGACGGATATACGCAGTATTTT
CDR3 protein: CAISTDGYTQYF